Below, 15 T cell receptor beta chains from the same sample are listed, as sequenced in a study of sequential checkpoint blockade in melanoma. As for treatment: randomized to nivolumab then ipilimumab (arm A) or the reverse (arm B). Clones were sequenced by immunoSEQ multiplex PCR, and TCRdb holds only the in-frame ones, with some missing. Here the sample spans about 3,900 clones, 20% to 25% being singletons. Here the sequenced sample was tumor tissue (inferred from file names), taken from a patient given nivolumab and ipilimumab in sequence. These receptors all come from a human donor with melanoma.

This chain connects TRBV28 to TRBJ2-3, with 7 bases that match TRBD2. J lost 6 bases, V lost 3 bases, and 0 bases had no gene match. Germline V CDR1 and CDR2: MDHEN, SYDVKM. The CDR3 sequence is 12 residues long. The CDR3 nucleotides are TGTGCCAGCAGTTTCGGGGGGGATACGCAGTATTTT. Translated, it gives CASSFGGDTQYF.

This clone has a handful of counts. The V gene is TRBV6-8, the J gene TRBJ2-7, with 12 bases aligning to TRBD1. This CDR3 contains 15 residues. The junction had 10 bases not matched to a gene; V was cut back by 6 bases and J by 7 bases. Germline V gene sequence: CDR1 MNHGY, CDR2 SAAAGT. The CDR3 DNA is TGTGCCAGCAGATTGCCCGGGACAGGGGGCAGTGAGCAGTACTTC. As protein: CASRLPGTGGSEQYF.

CDR3 in DNA: TGCGCCAGCAGCTTGGCCGGGACTAGCGGAGATACGCAGTATTTT. Its translation is CASSLAGTSGDTQYF. V and J are TRBV5-1 and TRBJ2-3; 11 nucleotides agree with TRBD2. CDR1 and CDR2 from the germline V gene are SGHRS and YFSETQ. CDR3 length: 15 amino acids. The V segment lost 0 bases and the J segment 5 bases; nucleotides outside the gene matches: 2.

The rearrangement uses TRBV5-1 and TRBJ2-1, with 7 positions matching TRBD1. V lost 0 bases and J lost 6; bases outside the gene matches: 6. CDR1 SGHRS and CDR2 YFSETQ come from the germline V gene. The CDR3 extends over 15 amino acids. The CDR3 DNA reads TGCGCCAGCAGCTTGGGACAGGGTCCATCCAATGAGCAGTTCTTC. Translating it yields CASSLGQGPSNEQFF.

This clone was observed a few times. It is unclear where the CDR3 begins or ends on the DNA, so no DNA is shown, and the CDR3 is as TCRdb lists it. The chain combines TRBV7-5 with TRBJ2-1; TRBD2, the table's D call, was not compared with the DNA. TRBV7-5 is noted as a pseudogene. The CDR3 length is 15 residues, termini included. CDR3 region: CASSSGVGGGNEQFF.

At least ten counts were recorded for this clone. The rearrangement uses TRBV11-3 and TRBJ2-5; possible D gene TRBD1, 7 bases. The CDR3 has 15 residues. V was pared by 6 bases and J by 1 base, with 15 bases between. Germline CDR1 reads SGHNT; CDR2 reads YENEEA. In nucleotides, the CDR3 is TGTGCCAGCAGTACTGCAGGGGGGATCCAAGAGACCCAGTACTTC. Translating gives CASSTAGGIQETQYF.

The chain combines TRBV6-8 with TRBJ2-2, with 7 bases fitting TRBD2. The CDR3 covers 15 residues. Trimming took 5 bases from V and 4 from J; bases not matched to a gene: 7. Germline V gene sequence: CDR1 MNHGY, CDR2 SAAAGT. CDR3 protein: CASSDRGETTGELFF. The CDR3 coding sequence is TGTGCCAGCAGTGATCGGGGGGAAACCACCGGGGAGCTGTTTTTT.

This clone was picked up many times. The chain joins TRBV7-5 to TRBJ2-1; the D call in the table, TRBD2, was not verified against the DNA. TRBV7-5 is given as a pseudogene. This CDR3 is 16 amino acids long. CDR3 sequence: CASSLTGTSAYNEQFF. CDR3 bases: TGTGCCAGCAGCTTAACCGGGACTAGCGCCTACAATGAGCAGTTCTTC.

The V gene is TRBV6-8, the J gene TRBJ2-2; weak D call: TRBD2 (5 bases). V was pared by 8 bases and J by 1 base, with 11 bases between. The CDR3 is 14 residues long. The germline gives CDR1 MNHGY, CDR2 SAAAGT. The chain's CDR3 is CASWTSGNTGELFF. Written as DNA, the CDR3 is TGTGCCAGCTGGACTTCTGGGAACACCGGGGAGCTGTTTTTT.

This rearrangement joins TRBV10-2 to TRBJ1-2; a weak D match, TRBD1 (5 bases). Germline V CDR1 and CDR2: WSHSY, SAAADI. The CDR3 spans 14 residues. Trimming took off 7 bases at V and 3 bases at J, with 15 bases between the two ends. CDR3 region: CASTPAWGDYGYTF. CDR3 nucleotide sequence: TGCGCCAGCACCCCGGCGTGGGGGGACTATGGCTACACCTTC.

The CDR3 nucleotides are TGCAGCGTTACGGACAGAGTATCGGATGGCTACACCTTC. It specifies CSVTDRVSDGYTF. The chain uses TRBV29-1 and TRBJ1-2; D is possibly TRBD1 (6 bases). The CDR3 has 13 amino acids. V lost 5 bases, J lost 6 bases, and 16 bases lay in between. Germline assignment: CDR1 SQVTM and CDR2 ANQGSEA.

J is TRBJ2-7 and V is TRBV19; D is perhaps TRBD1 (7 bases). The germline V gene has CDR1 LNHDA and CDR2 SQIVND (reference sequence). The V end was cut by 7 bases, the J end by 5 bases, with 18 bases between. This CDR3 region has 14 residues. CDR3 DNA sequence: TGTGCCAGTAACCGAGGAGGGGACAGCCACGAGCAGTACTTC. It yields the protein CASNRGGDSHEQYF.

In this sample, this clone turned up a few times. The V gene is TRBV9, the J gene TRBJ2-3, with 9 bases aligning to TRBD2. Germline V gives CDR1 SGDLS, CDR2 YYNGEE. The length of the CDR3 is 13 residues. The J segment lost 4 bases and the V segment lost 9 bases, leaving 6 bases of the junction unmatched. The CDR3 DNA follows: TGTGCCACCCGGACTAGCGTCGCAGATACGCAGTATTTT. Translating it yields CATRTSVADTQYF.

This clone was seen more than once but under ten times. The gene calls are TRBV6-8 and TRBJ1-5; perhaps TRBD1 as D (6 bases). Per the germline V gene, CDR1 is MNHGY and CDR2 is SAAAGT. Trimming stripped 5 bases from V and 4 bases from J, with 18 bases between. CDR3 length equals 16 residues. In nucleotides, the CDR3 is TGTGCCAGCAGTGGGCTAAGGGGGGGGGTAAATCAGCCCCAGCATTTT. It is translated as CASSGLRGGVNQPQHF.

This clone was observed many times. V usage is TRBV11-3 and J usage is TRBJ1-2; D is possibly TRBD1 (5 bases). The V gene lost 5 bases and the J gene lost 6 bases, with 19 bases spanning the gap. This CDR3 is 15 amino acids long. Per germline, CDR1 SGHNT and CDR2 YENEEA. The chain's CDR3 is CASSRSGGALDGYTF. As DNA, the CDR3 is TGTGCCAGCAGCCGTTCGGGAGGGGCGCTTGATGGCTACACCTTC.